This T cell receptor beta chain was found in a study of blood T cell repertoires in COVID-19. Study-wide context: The samples span acute and convalescent COVID-19 from the United States, Italy and Spain.

Original methodology: Amplified reference gene primers provided the basis for estimating nucleated cell counts. Some clones are missing from TCRdb's copy, which holds only in-frame ones; the method was immunoSEQ multiplex PCR. From that table come the V and J calls and clone size; the DNA was used to work out D and trimming. Of 200,000 to 250,000 clones in the sample, around 83% are singletons; the top ten hold approximately 7.6%. Seattle researchers signed up patients amid active infection and tracked them longitudinally. The receptor was isolated from a woman at least 80 years old with COVID-19, enrolled during active disease. Specimen: peripheral blood.

CDR3 amino acids: CASSQEGTDNGYTF. The CDR3 nucleotides are TGTGCCAGCAGCCAAGAGGGGACAGACAATGGCTACACCTTC. The chain recombines TRBV3-1 (or the pseudogene TRBV3-2) with TRBJ1-2, with TRBD1 identical over 7 bases. V was pared by 0 bases and J by 6 bases, with 4 bases of the junction left unmatched. This CDR3 has 14 amino acids. Germline values: CDR1 LGHDT, CDR2 YNNKEL (reference sequence).